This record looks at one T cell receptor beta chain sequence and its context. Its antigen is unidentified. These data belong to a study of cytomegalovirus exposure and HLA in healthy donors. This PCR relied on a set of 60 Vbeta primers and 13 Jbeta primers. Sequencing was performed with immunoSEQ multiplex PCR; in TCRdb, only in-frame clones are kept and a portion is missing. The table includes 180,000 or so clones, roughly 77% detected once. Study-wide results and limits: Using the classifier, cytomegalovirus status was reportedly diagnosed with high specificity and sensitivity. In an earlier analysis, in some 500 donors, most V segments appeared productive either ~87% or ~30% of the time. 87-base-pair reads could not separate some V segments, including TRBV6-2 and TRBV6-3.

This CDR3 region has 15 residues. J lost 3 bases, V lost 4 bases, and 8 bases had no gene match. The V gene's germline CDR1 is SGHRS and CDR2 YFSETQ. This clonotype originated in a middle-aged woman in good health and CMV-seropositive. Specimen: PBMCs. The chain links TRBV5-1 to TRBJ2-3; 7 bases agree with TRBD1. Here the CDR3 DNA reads TGCGCCAGCAGCAAGGACAGGACCCTGACAGATACGCAGTATTTT. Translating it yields CASSKDRTLTDTQYF.